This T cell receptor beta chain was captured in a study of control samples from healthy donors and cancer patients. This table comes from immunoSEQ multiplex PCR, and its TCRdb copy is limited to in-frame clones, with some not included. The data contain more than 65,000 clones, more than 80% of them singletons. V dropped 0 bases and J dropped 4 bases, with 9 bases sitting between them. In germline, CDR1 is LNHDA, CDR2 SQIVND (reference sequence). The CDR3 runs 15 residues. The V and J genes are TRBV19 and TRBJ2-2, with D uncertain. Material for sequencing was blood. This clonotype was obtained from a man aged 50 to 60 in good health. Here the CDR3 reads CASSIDRAGTGELFF. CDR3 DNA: TGTGCCAGTAGTATAGATCGGGCCGGCACCGGGGAGCTGTTTTTT.